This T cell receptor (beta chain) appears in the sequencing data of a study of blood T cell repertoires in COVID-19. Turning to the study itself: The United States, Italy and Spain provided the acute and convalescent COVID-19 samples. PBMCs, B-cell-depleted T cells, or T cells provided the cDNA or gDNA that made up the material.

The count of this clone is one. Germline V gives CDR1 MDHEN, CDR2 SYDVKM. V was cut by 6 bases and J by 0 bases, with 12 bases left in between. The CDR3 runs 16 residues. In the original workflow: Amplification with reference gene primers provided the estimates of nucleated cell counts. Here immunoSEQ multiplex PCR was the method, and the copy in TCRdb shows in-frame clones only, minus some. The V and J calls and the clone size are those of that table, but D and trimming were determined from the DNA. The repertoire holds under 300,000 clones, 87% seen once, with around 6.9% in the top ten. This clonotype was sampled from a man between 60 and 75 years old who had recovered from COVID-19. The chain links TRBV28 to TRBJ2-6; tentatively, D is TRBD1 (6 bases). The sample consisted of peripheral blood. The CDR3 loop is CASSLYRDSGANVLTF. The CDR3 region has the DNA TGTGCCAGCAGCCTATACAGGGACTCTGGGGCCAACGTCCTGACTTTC.